This TCR beta chain was retrieved from a study of cytomegalovirus exposure and HLA in healthy donors. PCR employed 60 Vbeta and 13 Jbeta primers. Clones were read by immunoSEQ multiplex PCR, and TCRdb kept only the in-frame ones, dropping some. The data show about 130,000 clones, 70% to 85% seen once. Broader study findings: Within an earlier analysis, most TCR beta V segments proved productive either about 90% or about 30% of the time. Roughly uniform sequencing depth across donors was assumed, possibly incorrectly.

Comments on this clone: The target antigen is unknown.

The CDR3 consists of 13 residues. Germline V gives CDR1 SNHLY, CDR2 FYNNEI. The V gene end was trimmed by 6 bases and the J gene end by 2 bases; junction bases not matched to a gene: 3. Sequencing used PBMCs. This sequence originates from a woman in her sixties or seventies in good health and CMV-seropositive. This chain uses TRBV2 with TRBJ2-7; TRBD1 matches at 8 bases. In DNA form, the CDR3 reads TGTGCCAGCAGCGGACAGGGCACCTACGAGCAGTACTTC. Translation: CASSGQGTYEQYF.